A single sample gave rise to the 30 T cell receptor beta chains below, sequenced in a study of T cells in women clearing cervical HPV infection. Clones were read by immunoSEQ multiplex PCR, and TCRdb kept only the in-frame ones, dropping some. This table holds approximately 23,000 clones. The sample consisted of blood buffy coat. These receptors were obtained from a woman between 18 and 70 years old with a cervical HPV16 infection that either progressed to CIN3+ or cleared (not recorded which).

As to this clone: The CDR3 end falls 3 residues outside the read, so it is completed with the germline J gene. The chain is built from TRBV18 and TRBJ1-2; tentatively, D is TRBD1 (5 bases). The length of the CDR3 is 14 residues. Germline-derived CDR1 and CDR2 are KGHSH and LQKENI. CDR3 bases read: TGTGCCAGCTCGAGTCAGGGCTTGGGTGGCGGC. This translates into CASSSQGLGGG. The whole CDR3 region reads CASSSQGLGGGYTF.

To note about this clone: The read ends 3 residues early relative to the CDR3; the germline J gene fills the gap. The V and J genes are TRBV19 and TRBJ1-4; D remains unclear. The CDR3 runs 14 residues. Germline values: CDR1 LNHDA, CDR2 SQIVND (reference sequence). Trimming stripped 2 bases from V and 7 bases from J, with 11 bases between. The CDR3 bases that were read are TGTGCCAGTAGTATACCGGGGAGGAGTGAAAAA. Translation gives CASSIPGRSEK. The whole CDR3 protein is CASSIPGRSEKLFF.

Points on this clone: The read terminates 3 residues before the CDR3 end, so the remaining end is supplied by the germline J gene. The V and J genes are TRBV19 and TRBJ1-6; 10 bases are a match to TRBD1. Germline V gives CDR1 LNHDA, CDR2 SQIVND (reference sequence). The CDR3 sequence is 16 residues long. Trimming took 6 bases from V and 5 from J; bases not matched to a gene: 7. The covered CDR3 bases are TGTGCCAGTAGCCATACAGGACAGGGGGATAATTCACCC. This translates into CASSHTGQGDNSP. The complete CDR3 protein is CASSHTGQGDNSPLHF.

About this clone itself: The CDR3 is cut off 3 residues early in the read; its end comes from the germline J gene. The chain combines TRBV28 with TRBJ2-7; D remains unclear. V was trimmed by 5 bases and J by 3 bases, leaving 5 bases between them. The CDR3 runs 11 residues. Germline loops: CDR1 MDHEN, CDR2 SYDVKM. CDR3 DNA, as far as it was read: TGTGCCAGCAGTCGCAGCTACGAG. Amino acids: CASSRSYE. The CDR3 reads in full as CASSRSYEQYF.

As concerns this clone: The CDR3 goes on 3 residues after the read ends, and that part is filled in from the germline J gene. This chain joins TRBV14 and TRBJ2-5, with D unclear. This CDR3 comprises 12 residues. V lost 4 bases and J lost 5, with 8 bases in between. The germline gives CDR1 SGHDN, CDR2 FVKESK. CDR3 bases read: TGTGCCAGCAGCCCAACCCGGGAGACC. Translation: CASSPTRET. The entire CDR3 sequence reads CASSPTRETQYF.

As concerns this clone: The CDR3 end lies 3 residues beyond the end of the read and is filled in from the germline J gene. The V call is TRBV20-1, the J call TRBJ1-2, with TRBD1 as a possible D gene (5 bases). In germline, CDR1 is DFQATT, CDR2 SNEGSKA (reference sequence). The CDR3 loop spans 12 amino acids. V was trimmed by 6 bases and J by 2 bases, leaving 10 bases between them. Partial CDR3 DNA: TGCAGTGCCTCCCACAGGAACTATGGC. This codes for CSASHRNYG. The CDR3 as a whole reads CSASHRNYGYTF.

As regards this clone: The CDR3 extends 3 residues past the end of the read, so its final part is completed from the germline J gene. This chain connects TRBV29-1 to TRBJ1-1, with 9 bases fitting TRBD1. The germline V gene has CDR1 SQVTM and CDR2 ANQGSEA. The CDR3 is 13 residues long. J lost 4 bases, V lost 7 bases, and 7 bases had no gene match. The CDR3 region is CSAPGQGGTEAFF. The CDR3 bases that were read are TGCAGCGCCCCGGGACAGGGCGGCACTGAA. Drawing the rest from reference TRBV29-1 and TRBJ1-1, the complete variable domain is SAVISQKPSRDICQRGTSLTIQCQVDSQVTMMFWYRQQPGQSLTLIATANQGSEATYESGFVIDKFPISRPNLTFSTLTVSNMSPEDSSIYLCSAPGQGGTEAFFGQGTRLTVV.

Worth noting for this clone: The CDR3 goes on 3 residues after the read ends, and that part is filled in from the germline J gene. The V gene is TRBV10-3, the J gene TRBJ2-3; 7 positions agree with TRBD2. Germline lookup yields CDR1 ENHRY and CDR2 SYGVKD. The V segment lost 4 bases and the J segment 0 bases; nucleotides outside the gene matches: 7. CDR3 size: 16 residues. CDR3 DNA, as far as it was read: TGTGCCATCAGTGTGGGTGAGCGGGGTAGCACAGATACG. Translating it yields CAISVGERGSTDT. The whole CDR3 sequence is CAISVGERGSTDTQYF.

Worth noting for this clone: Read coverage stops 3 residues before the CDR3 terminus; the germline J gene supplies the remainder. The rearrangement uses TRBV2 and TRBJ1-1; unclear D gene. This CDR3 comprises 11 residues. Germline CDR1 and CDR2: SNHLY and FYNNEI. CDR3: CASSEAEIAFF. CDR3 DNA, as far as it was read: TGTGCCAGCAGTGAGGCAGAAATA. The full variable domain, with the rest looked up from reference TRBV2 and TRBJ1-1, is EPEVTQTPSHQVTQMGQEVILRCVPISNHLYFYWYRQILGQKVEFLVSFYNNEISEKSEIFDDQFSVERPDGSNFTLKIRSTKLEDSAMYFCASSEAEIAFFGQGTRLTVV.

A note on this clone: The read stops 3 residues short of the end of the CDR3; the missing end is completed from the germline J gene. The rearrangement uses TRBV7-9 and TRBJ1-2; D possibly corresponds to TRBD1 (5 bases). This CDR3 region has 14 residues. Trimming shortened V by 4 bases and J by 2 bases, and 11 bases separated the two germline ends. Germline loops: CDR1 SEHNR, CDR2 FQNEAQ (reference sequence). CDR3 DNA, as far as it was read: TGTGCCAGCAGCTATGGGGGGGGGAACTATGGC. Its protein is CASSYGGGNYG. The full CDR3 protein is CASSYGGGNYGYTF. Filled out from reference TRBV7-9 and TRBJ1-2, the complete variable domain reads DTGVSQNPRHKITKRGQNVTFRCDPISEHNRLYWYRQTLGQGPEFLTYFQNEAQLEKSRLLSDRFSAERPKGSFSTLEIQRTEQGDSAMYLCASSYGGGNYGYTFGSGTRLTVV.

For this clone: The DNA ends 3 residues before the CDR3 does, and the rest of the CDR3 is filled in from the germline J gene. The J gene is TRBJ2-5, the V gene TRBV4-1, with TRBD2 matching 9 bases. CDR3 size: 18 residues. CDR1 MGHRA and CDR2 YSYEKL come from the germline V gene. With V trimmed by 1 base and J by 5 bases, 14 bases remained unmatched. The sequenced part of the CDR3 DNA is TGCGCCAGCAGCCAAGTTCCCTTTTGGCGGGAGGGCGGCGAGACC. Translated: CASSQVPFWREGGET. The complete CDR3 reads CASSQVPFWREGGETQYF.

With regard to this clone: The sequence runs out 3 residues before the end of the CDR3; the remainder is reconstructed from the germline J gene. This chain links TRBV20-1 with TRBJ1-5; TRBD1 matches at 10 bases. V shed 6 bases and J 6 bases; nucleotides not matched to a gene: 11. Per germline, CDR1 DFQATT and CDR2 SNEGSKA (reference sequence). CDR3 length equals 15 residues. The CDR3 bases that were read are TGCAGTGCCCGACAGGGGGCGAGTTTCGGTCAGCCC. It yields the protein CSARQGASFGQP. The full CDR3 sequence reads CSARQGASFGQPQHF.

CDR3 DNA, as far as it was read: TGCGCCAGCAGCTCGGGGGAATGGGTAGACACC. Translated: CASSSGEWVDT. The full CDR3 protein reads CASSSGEWVDTIYF. The chain couples TRBV5-1 to TRBJ1-3; TRBD1 is a possible D gene (5 bases). The read gets to within 3 residues of the CDR3 end, and the germline J gene fills in the rest. V lost 3 bases and J lost 8, with 15 bases in between. CDR3 length equals 14 residues. Germline loops: CDR1 SGHRS, CDR2 YFSETQ.

Of note for this clone: The DNA ends 3 residues before the CDR3 does, and the rest of the CDR3 is filled in from the germline J gene. The chain has TRBV5-4 and TRBJ2-7; D is unclear. Trimming cost V 4 bases and J 0 bases, with 8 bases left between them. The CDR3 contains 13 residues. The germline gives CDR1 SGHNT, CDR2 YYREEE (reference sequence). CDR3 in amino acids: CASSTEISYEQYF. The sequenced CDR3 bases are TGTGCCAGCAGCACAGAGATCTCCTACGAG.

Concerning this clone itself: Sequencing ends 3 residues short of the CDR3 end; the germline J gene provides the rest. The rearrangement links TRBV7-2 to TRBJ1-5, with D maybe TRBD1 (5 bases). Germline lookup yields CDR1 SGHTA and CDR2 FQGNSA. The CDR3 runs 15 residues. V was pared by 7 bases and J by 5 bases, with 18 bases between. The sequenced CDR3 bases are TGTGCCAGCACTTCCACCCCCGGGGGGGATCAGCCC. Its translation: CASTSTPGGDQP. From start to end, the CDR3 is CASTSTPGGDQPQHF.

About this clone itself: The sequence runs out 3 residues before the end of the CDR3; the remainder is reconstructed from the germline J gene. The chain employs TRBV20-1 and TRBJ1-5; D is unresolved. V lost 5 bases to trimming and J lost 7 bases, with 15 bases between them. Germline-derived CDR1 and CDR2 are DFQATT and SNEGSKA (reference sequence). The length of the CDR3 is 13 residues. Here the CDR3 reads CSASGSQRQPQHF. CDR3 DNA (partial): TGCAGTGCTTCGGGGTCTCAACGGCAGCCC.

On this clone: The CDR3 end falls 3 residues outside the read, so it is completed with the germline J gene. The chain has TRBV11-2 and TRBJ2-7; 9 bases agree with TRBD1. The CDR3 is 13 amino acids. The germline V gene encodes CDR1 SGHAT and CDR2 FQNNGV. V lost 5 bases to trimming and J lost 3 bases; unmatched junction nucleotides: 2. The CDR3 here is CASSPGQGYEQYF. The covered CDR3 bases are TGTGCCAGCAGCCCGGGACAGGGCTACGAG.

With regard to this clone: The read terminates 3 residues before the CDR3 end, so the remaining end is supplied by the germline J gene. V gene TRBV5-6 combines with J gene TRBJ2-5, with D uncertain. Trimming took 4 bases from V and 3 from J, leaving 7 bases between them. The length of the CDR3 is 12 residues. CDR1 is SGHDT and CDR2 is YYEEEE in the germline V gene. The CDR3 DNA, read in part, is TGTGCCAGCAGCCAGAACAAAGAGACC. It is translated as CASSQNKET. The complete CDR3 sequence is CASSQNKETQYF.

Notes on this clone: The read is 3 residues too short to cover the CDR3 end, so that end is filled in from the germline J gene. The chain combines TRBV6-1 with TRBJ1-4; D possibly corresponds to TRBD1 (5 bases). The germline CDR1 and CDR2 sequences are MNHNS and SASEGT. Trimming took off 2 bases at V and 8 bases at J, with 15 bases between the two ends. The CDR3 has 15 amino acids. CDR3 loop: CASSEIAGFQEKLFF. The CDR3 bases that were read are TGTGCCAGCAGTGAAATAGCAGGGTTTCAAGAAAAA.

In the case of this clone: The read comes to an end 3 residues before the CDR3 does, leaving the germline J gene to fill in the end. This chain connects TRBV5-1 to TRBJ2-3; tentatively, D is TRBD2 (6 bases). The V gene lost 3 bases and the J gene lost 1 base, with 12 bases spanning the gap. The CDR3 sequence is 15 residues long. Germline CDR1 and CDR2: SGHRS and YFSETQ. The DNA read from the CDR3 is TGCGCCAGCAGCTCCTCGGGGGAGGGCACAGATACG. It specifies CASSSSGEGTDT. The whole CDR3 sequence is CASSSSGEGTDTQYF.

This clone is identified as medium-sized from frequency. The read finishes 3 residues shy of the CDR3 end, and the germline J gene is used to complete it. This chain connects TRBV30 to TRBJ1-4, with D unresolved. There are 14 residues in the CDR3. Trimming pared 4 bases from V and 2 bases from J, leaving 11 bases between. Germline CDR1 GTSNPN, CDR2 SVGIG (reference sequence). Incomplete CDR3 DNA: TGTGCCTGGAACCTCAGGAACACTAATGAAAAA. It specifies CAWNLRNTNEK. In full, the CDR3 is CAWNLRNTNEKLFF.

With regard to this clone: Read data end 3 residues before the CDR3 end; the end is taken from the germline J gene. The chain has TRBV20-1 and TRBJ1-1; TRBD1 matches at 7 bases. The CDR3 has 12 residues. The V gene's germline CDR1 is DFQATT and CDR2 SNEGSKA (reference sequence). The V and J ends lost 8 bases and 4 bases, in that order; junction bases with no gene match: 7. Incomplete CDR3 DNA: TGCAGTACGAACAGGGGCTCCACTGAA. Encoded protein: CSTNRGSTE. The full CDR3 protein is CSTNRGSTEAFF.

As for this clone: The CDR3 extends 3 residues past the end of the read, so its final part is completed from the germline J gene. The chain has TRBV19 and TRBJ1-2; 11 bases match TRBD1. CDR1 is LNHDA and CDR2 is SQIVND in the germline V gene (reference sequence). Trimming removed 5 bases from V and 4 bases from J; junction bases left unmatched: 12. The CDR3 runs 17 residues. Here the CDR3 reads CASSPWTGGTHFYGYTF. The sequenced part of the CDR3 DNA is TGTGCCAGTAGTCCCTGGACAGGGGGCACCCATTTCTATGGC.

On this clone: The read terminates 3 residues before the CDR3 end, so the remaining end is supplied by the germline J gene. The chain couples TRBV5-1 to TRBJ2-2; D remains ambiguous. Germline V lookup: CDR1 SGHRS, CDR2 YFSETQ. This CDR3 spans 21 amino acids. Trimming left V 4 bases short and J 7 bases short, with 35 bases between. CDR3 residues: CASSNILSYDPEVGPDGELFF. The covered CDR3 bases are TGCGCCAGCAGCAACATCCTGAGCTACGACCCTGAGGTTGGGCCGGACGGGGAG.

As to this clone: The CDR3 extends 3 residues past the end of the read, so its final part is completed from the germline J gene. The J gene is TRBJ2-1, the V gene TRBV12-3 or TRBV12-4; 8 nucleotides line up with TRBD1. J was trimmed by 4 bases and V by 5 bases; bases with no gene match: 7. The CDR3 contains 15 residues. CDR3 bases read: TGTGCCAGCAGTCCCGGACAGGGAGTTTACAATGAG. This encodes CASSPGQGVYNE. The full-length CDR3 reads as CASSPGQGVYNEQFF.

Comments on this clone: The CDR3 extends 3 residues past the end of the read, so its final part is completed from the germline J gene. This rearrangement joins TRBV28 to TRBJ1-1; possibly TRBD1 for D (6 bases). Trimming stripped 3 bases from V and 1 base from J, with 18 bases between. Germline CDR1 is MDHEN and CDR2 is SYDVKM. This CDR3 has 17 amino acids. The CDR3 DNA, read in part, is TGTGCCAGCAGTTTTTTGGGGACACAGGGCCAGAACACTGAA. The encoded protein is CASSFLGTQGQNTE. The whole CDR3 protein reads CASSFLGTQGQNTEAFF.

Notes on this clone: The read halts 3 residues ahead of the CDR3 end, with the missing end drawn from the germline J gene. The chain links TRBV6-2 or TRBV6-3 to TRBJ2-3; D possibly corresponds to TRBD2 (5 bases). Looked up from germline, CDR1 is MNHEY and CDR2 is SVGEGT. The CDR3 contains 15 residues. Trimming took off 3 bases at V and 4 bases at J, with 14 bases between the two ends. The part of the CDR3 DNA that was read is TGTGCCAGCAGTTATGCTAGCCGGAAGCCAGATACG. Amino acids: CASSYASRKPDT. The entire CDR3 protein reads CASSYASRKPDTQYF.

On this clone: The sequence runs out 3 residues before the end of the CDR3; the remainder is reconstructed from the germline J gene. The gene calls are TRBV7-7 and TRBJ1-4, with 9 bases that match TRBD1. The CDR3 extends over 15 amino acids. Trimming at V came to 5 bases and at J to 5 bases, leaving 6 bases not matched to a gene. Germline assignment: CDR1 SSHAT and CDR2 FNYEAQ (reference sequence). The covered CDR3 bases are TGTGCCAGCAGCCCTTCCGGGACAGGGAATGAAAAA. This encodes CASSPSGTGNEK. The CDR3 in its entirety is CASSPSGTGNEKLFF.

With respect to this clone: The read terminates 3 residues before the CDR3 end, so the remaining end is supplied by the germline J gene. The chain has TRBV5-4 and TRBJ2-5; weak D call: TRBD1 (5 bases). V lost 4 bases and J 0 bases, leaving 13 bases between the germline ends. This CDR3 contains 15 residues. From germline, CDR1 is SGHNT and CDR2 YYREEE (reference sequence). The DNA read from the CDR3 is TGTGCCAGCAGCGGGGCCCCGGACAACCAAGAGACC. Amino acid sequence: CASSGAPDNQET. The complete CDR3 reads CASSGAPDNQETQYF. The whole variable domain, filled in from reference TRBV5-4 and TRBJ2-5, reads ETGVTQSPTHLIKTRGQQVTLRCSSQSGHNTVSWYQQALGQGPQFIFQYYREEENGRGNFPPRFSGLQFPNYSSELNVNALELDDSALYLCASSGAPDNQETQYFGPGTRLLVL.

To note about this clone: The junction shows a germline mismatch at one end, possibly a read error. From the germline J gene comes the end of the CDR3, since the read stops 3 residues before it. V usage is TRBV30 and J usage is TRBJ1-2; TRBD1 aligns across 7 bases. Germline CDR1 is GTSNPN and CDR2 is SVGIG (reference sequence). The CDR3 extends over 12 amino acids. The CDR3 reads CAGRGRAYGYTF. The CDR3 DNA, read in part, is TGTGCCGGGAGGGGGCGCGCCTATGGC.